The 3 T cell receptor beta chains below were found in one sample sequenced in a study of radiotherapy plus CTLA-4 blockade in lung cancer. Sequencing was performed with immunoSEQ multiplex PCR; in TCRdb, only in-frame clones are kept and a portion is missing. The sample lists about 60,000 clones, more than 60% seen once, with 3.5% to 4% in the top ten. Sequenced material: peripheral blood, taken from a patient treated with radiotherapy plus ipilimumab. These receptor sequences come from a human donor with non-small cell lung cancer who had a partial response to radiotherapy plus ipilimumab.

This rearrangement joins TRBV7-7 to TRBJ2-5; TRBD1 might be the D (6 bases). CDR3 length equals 13 residues. Germline V gives CDR1 SSHAT, CDR2 FNYEAQ (reference sequence). Trimming cost V 5 bases and J 5 bases, with 12 bases left between them. The CDR3 region is CASSMGHRETQYF. The CDR3 coding sequence is TGTGCCAGCAGCATGGGACATCGGGAGACCCAGTACTTC.

The chain carries TRBV7-9 and TRBJ2-7, with 7 nucleotides matching TRBD1. The length of the CDR3 is 14 residues. The trim removed 1 base at V and 5 bases at J, leaving 5 bases unmatched. CDR1 and CDR2 (germline): SEHNR, FQNEAQ (reference sequence). The CDR3 nucleotides read TGTGCCAGCAGCTTAGAGACAGGGATCAACGAGCAGTACTTC. As protein: CASSLETGINEQYF.

To note about this clone: Other DNA sequences in the sample encode the same CDR3. V gene TRBV5-1 combines with J gene TRBJ1-1; D possibly corresponds to TRBD1 (6 bases). CDR1 is SGHRS, CDR2 YFSETQ, per germline. The V and J ends lost 4 bases and 0 bases respectively, with 10 bases between them. The CDR3 is 14 residues long. This CDR3 is CASSLGQVNTEAFF. The CDR3 DNA follows: TGCGCCAGCAGCCTGGGACAAGTGAACACTGAAGCTTTCTTT.